Below, one T cell receptor (beta chain) is given with its context. Its antigen is unidentified. The sample is drawn from a study of T cell responses to AZD1222 COVID-19 vaccine. Overall study results and limits: Reportedly, close to half of spike-specific TCRs are directed against unmutated variant regions. Baseline seropositivity characterized only six AZD1222 recipients. White British donors predominated, females outnumbered males, and clonal diversity was possibly underestimated.

Profiling relied on immunoSEQ multiplex PCR, and the TCRdb table lists in-frame clones only, not all of them. The table has over 150,000 clones, about 85% seen once. The CDR3 totals 14 residues. Germline V lookup: CDR1 SGHAT, CDR2 FQDESV (reference sequence). The V and J ends lost 5 bases and 7 bases, in that order; junction bases with no gene match: 8. The V gene is TRBV11-1, the J gene TRBJ1-2, with TRBD1 matching 9 bases. This receptor was taken from an adult in good health. Sample: peripheral blood, taken on day 0 of AZD1222 vaccination. The CDR3 coding sequence is TGTGCCAGCAGCCCGGGGACAGGGCTGGGTGGCTACACCTTC. Its protein product is CASSPGTGLGGYTF.